This is a list of T cell receptor beta chains from one sample in a study of T-cell reconstitution after alpha-beta-depleted transplantation in children. TCRdb processed the PCR reads anew with MiXCR; each CDR3 protein has one entry. Here the sample spans over 200,000 distinct CDR3 sequences, approximately 17% being singletons. The specimen comprised PBMCs, mostly from graft donor cells, sampled 360 days after TCRalphabeta/CD19-depleted stem cell transplant. These receptors originate from a male patient aged 2-15 years who had a stem cell transplant for acute lymphoblastic leukemia, so the T cells may come from the graft donor. Both conserved end residues are part of each CDR3. The order of the fields is D gene, J gene, V gene, clone size, CDR3 DNA, CDR3 protein. The D gene is left open where the match is weak. The listing skips clone size in some rows; elsewhere it reads once, few, many or a size class.

d_gene: NA
j_gene: TRBJ2-2
v_gene: TRBV4-2
abundance: NA
CDR3nt: TGTGCCAGCAGCCAAGAGCGTCTAGCGCCCGGGGAGCTGTTTTTT
CDR3aa: CASSQERLAPGELFF

d_gene: NA
j_gene: TRBJ2-5
v_gene: TRBV7-9
abundance: NA
CDR3nt: TGTGCCAGCAGCCCTAGGAGACTAGTACAAGAGACCCAGTACTTC
CDR3aa: CASSPRRLVQETQYF

d_gene: NA
j_gene: TRBJ2-3
v_gene: TRBV14
abundance: few
CDR3nt: TGTGCCAGCAGCCAAGCGGACTACCTCACAGATACGCAGTATTTT
CDR3aa: CASSQADYLTDTQYF

d_gene: NA
j_gene: TRBJ2-1
v_gene: TRBV7-8
abundance: NA
CDR3nt: TGTGCCAGCAGCCTTGTAGGACGGCGAGGGAGAACGTACAATGAGCAGTTCTTC
CDR3aa: CASSLVGRRGRTYNEQFF

d_gene: TRBD2
j_gene: TRBJ2-7
v_gene: TRBV15
abundance: few
CDR3nt: TGTGCCACCAGCAGAGAGGGGGGGGACCCCTACGAGCAGTACTTC
CDR3aa: CATSREGGDPYEQYF

d_gene: NA
j_gene: TRBJ2-6
v_gene: TRBV10-3
abundance: few
CDR3nt: TGTGCCACATCGACAGTGCCTGAGGCCAACGTCCTGACTTTC
CDR3aa: CATSTVPEANVLTF

d_gene: NA
j_gene: TRBJ2-5
v_gene: TRBV5-1
abundance: NA
CDR3nt: TGCGCCAGCAGATTGGACGGGCAAGAGACCCAGTACTTC
CDR3aa: CASRLDGQETQYF

d_gene: NA
j_gene: TRBJ2-2
v_gene: TRBV5-5
abundance: few
CDR3nt: TGTGCCAGCAGCTTTCCGGACGGGTTGAACACCGGGGAGCTGTTTTTT
CDR3aa: CASSFPDGLNTGELFF

d_gene: NA
j_gene: TRBJ1-4
v_gene: TRBV7-8
abundance: few
CDR3nt: TGTGCCAGCAGACGTGGGGGGGCGCGAAATGAAAAACTGTTTTTT
CDR3aa: CASRRGGARNEKLFF

d_gene: TRBD1
j_gene: TRBJ2-4
v_gene: TRBV6-1
abundance: NA
CDR3nt: TGTGCCAGCAGACTCTCCGGGACAGGGGGAACGAACATTCTGTACTTC
CDR3aa: CASRLSGTGGTNILYF

d_gene: NA
j_gene: TRBJ1-1
v_gene: TRBV12-5
abundance: few
CDR3nt: TGTGCTAGTGGATTAATCGACACTGAAGCTTTCTTT
CDR3aa: CASGLIDTEAFF

d_gene: NA
j_gene: TRBJ1-2
v_gene: TRBV5-6
abundance: many
CDR3nt: TGTGCCAGCAGCTTGACCCATAAGAAGTGGAGCTATGGCTACACCTTC
CDR3aa: CASSLTHKKWSYGYTF

d_gene: TRBD1
j_gene: TRBJ2-3
v_gene: TRBV10-3
abundance: few
CDR3nt: TGTGCCATCAGGAGACAGGGGTGGTCAGATACGCAGTATTTT
CDR3aa: CAIRRQGWSDTQYF

d_gene: NA
j_gene: TRBJ1-4
v_gene: TRBV12-3/TRBV12-4
abundance: NA
CDR3nt: TGTGCCAGCAGTTTAGCGCTGGCAGATGAAAAACTGTTTTTT
CDR3aa: CASSLALADEKLFF

d_gene: TRBD2
j_gene: TRBJ2-3
v_gene: TRBV6-1
abundance: NA
CDR3nt: TGTGCCAGCAGCTGGGGACTAGCGGGTCACACAGATACGCAGTATTTT
CDR3aa: CASSWGLAGHTDTQYF

d_gene: NA
j_gene: TRBJ2-1
v_gene: TRBV5-1
abundance: NA
CDR3nt: TGCGCCAGCAGCTTCACTGCGGACAATGAGCAGTTCTTC
CDR3aa: CASSFTADNEQFF

d_gene: NA
j_gene: TRBJ1-6
v_gene: TRBV7-2
abundance: NA
CDR3nt: TGTGCCAGCAGTAACAGCGGCCCCTATAATTCACCCCTCCACTTT
CDR3aa: CASSNSGPYNSPLHF

d_gene: NA
j_gene: TRBJ2-2
v_gene: TRBV12-3/TRBV12-4
abundance: few
CDR3nt: TGTGCCAGCAGTTTCGTGGGAGCGAACACCGGGGAGCTGTTTTTT
CDR3aa: CASSFVGANTGELFF

d_gene: NA
j_gene: TRBJ1-1
v_gene: TRBV12-3/TRBV12-4
abundance: NA
CDR3nt: TGTGCCAGCAGTTTCCCAACTCCGGGCGAAGCTTTCTTT
CDR3aa: CASSFPTPGEAFF

d_gene: TRBD2
j_gene: TRBJ2-3
v_gene: TRBV29-1
abundance: NA
CDR3nt: TGCAGCGTTACCGGGACTATTACAGATACGCAGTATTTT
CDR3aa: CSVTGTITDTQYF

d_gene: TRBD2
j_gene: TRBJ2-5
v_gene: TRBV4-3
abundance: NA
CDR3nt: TGCGCCAGCAGCCATTCCAGCGGGGGGACCCAGTACTTC
CDR3aa: CASSHSSGGTQYF

d_gene: NA
j_gene: TRBJ2-3
v_gene: TRBV9
abundance: few
CDR3nt: TGTGCCAGCAGCGTAGTCCGAGATACGCAGTATTTT
CDR3aa: CASSVVRDTQYF

d_gene: NA
j_gene: TRBJ1-5
v_gene: TRBV18
abundance: few
CDR3nt: TGTGCCAGCTCACCAGCGGGGGCCGGTAATCAGCCCCAGCATTTT
CDR3aa: CASSPAGAGNQPQHF